This T cell receptor beta chain was sequenced in a study of radiotherapy plus CTLA-4 blockade in lung cancer. Study overall: Patients showed objective responses in 18% of cases, and disease control was achieved by under 40%. Study results and caveats: In blood, tumor-derived TCR clones expanded after radiotherapy plus ipilimumab.

Deletions cut 0 bases from V and 0 bases from J, with 10 bases between. Germline V gene data show CDR1 as SGHDT and CDR2 as YYEEEE. The CDR3 runs 16 residues. Profiled with immunoSEQ multiplex PCR; TCRdb holds only in-frame clones, not every one. Altogether about 110,000 clones are present, over 65% being singletons, with the ten largest covering roughly 2.5%. To note about this clone: Its antigen remains unidentified.

Patients had chemo-refractory metastatic non-small-cell lung cancer and received focal radiation plus CTLA-4 blockade that used ipilimumab. The chain has TRBV5-6 and TRBJ2-1, with D uncertain. This sample comprised peripheral blood, obtained from a patient treated with radiotherapy plus ipilimumab. This receptor was taken from a human donor with non-small cell lung cancer that progressed on radiotherapy plus ipilimumab. Some clones in this sample may be carry-over from other donors' samples. Here the CDR3 DNA reads TGTGCCAGCAGCTTGGGGTTCGGTAGCTCCTACAATGAGCAGTTCTTC. Its translation is CASSLGFGSSYNEQFF.